This TCR beta chain was observed in a study of radiation and T cells in renal cell carcinoma. The time point is: blood 4 weeks post-SBRT, at nephrectomy. Regarding treatment: 15 Gy SBRT to primary tumor, nephrectomy 4 weeks later. Nephrectomy followed 15 Gy stereotactic body radiation by 4 weeks. Sequencing used immunoSEQ multiplex PCR; TCRdb keeps in-frame clones, though not all of them. The sample yields about 86,000 clones, approximately 86% seen once. This CDR3 region has 18 residues. Trimming shortened V by 1 base and J by 4 bases, and 18 bases separated the two germline ends. Germline V lookup: CDR1 SGHRS, CDR2 YFSETQ.

The chain has TRBV5-1 and TRBJ1-6; D uncertain. Source: blood, taken from a patient whose treatment included radiotherapy and nephrectomy. This clonotype originated in a man aged 50 to 59 with renal cell carcinoma. The CDR3 DNA reads as TGCGCCAGCAGCTTGAACGCGGCAGGAGAACGTTATAATTCACCCCTCCACTTT. This sequence encodes CASSLNAAGERYNSPLHF. Filled out from reference TRBV5-1 and TRBJ1-6, the complete variable domain reads KAGVTQTPRYLIKTRGQQVTLSCSPISGHRSVSWYQQTPGQGLQFLFEYFSETQRNKGNFPGRFSGRQFSNSRSEMNVSTLELGDSALYLCASSLNAAGERYNSPLHFGNGTRLTVT.